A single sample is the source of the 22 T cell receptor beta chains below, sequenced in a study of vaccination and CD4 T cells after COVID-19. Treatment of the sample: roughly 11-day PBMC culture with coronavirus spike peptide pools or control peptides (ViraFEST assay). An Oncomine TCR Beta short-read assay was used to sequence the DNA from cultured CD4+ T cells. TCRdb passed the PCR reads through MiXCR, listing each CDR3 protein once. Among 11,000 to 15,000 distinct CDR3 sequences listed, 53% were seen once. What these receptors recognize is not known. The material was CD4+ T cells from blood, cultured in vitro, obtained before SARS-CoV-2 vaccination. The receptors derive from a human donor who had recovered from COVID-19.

The CDR3 DNA reads TGTGCCACCAGTGATTTTTACAGCAACTATGGCTACACCTTC. It encodes CATSDFYSNYGYTF. The chain has TRBV24-1 and TRBJ1-2, with no clear D. CDR1 is KGHDR and CDR2 is SFDVKD in the germline V gene. CDR3 length: 14 residues. Trimming took 1 base from V and 2 from J, leaving 7 bases between them.

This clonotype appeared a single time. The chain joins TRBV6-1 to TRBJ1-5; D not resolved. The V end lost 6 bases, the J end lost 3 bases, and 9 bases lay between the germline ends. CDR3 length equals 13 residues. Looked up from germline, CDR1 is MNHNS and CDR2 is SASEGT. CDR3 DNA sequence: TGTGCCAGCAGATCGCAGCCCAATCAGCCCCAGCATTTT. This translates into CASRSQPNQPQHF.

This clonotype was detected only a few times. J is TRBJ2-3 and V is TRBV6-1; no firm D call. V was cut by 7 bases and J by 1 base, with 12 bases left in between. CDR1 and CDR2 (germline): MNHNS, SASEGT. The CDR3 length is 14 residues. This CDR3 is CASNEKGGTDTQYF. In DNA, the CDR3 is TGTGCCAGCAACGAAAAAGGCGGCACAGATACGCAGTATTTT.

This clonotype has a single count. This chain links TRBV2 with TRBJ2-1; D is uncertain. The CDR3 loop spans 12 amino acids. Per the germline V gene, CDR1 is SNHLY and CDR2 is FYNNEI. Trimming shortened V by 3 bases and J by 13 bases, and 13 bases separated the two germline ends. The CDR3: CASSDGLNDQFF. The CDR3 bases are TGTGCCAGCAGTGACGGTCTAAACGATCAGTTCTTC.

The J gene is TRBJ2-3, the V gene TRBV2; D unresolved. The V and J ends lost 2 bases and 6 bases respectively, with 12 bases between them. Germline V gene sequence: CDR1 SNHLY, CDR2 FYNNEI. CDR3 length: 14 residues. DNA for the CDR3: TGTGCCAGCAGTGAATTTATACCTCCCGATACGCAGTATTTT. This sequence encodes CASSEFIPPDTQYF.

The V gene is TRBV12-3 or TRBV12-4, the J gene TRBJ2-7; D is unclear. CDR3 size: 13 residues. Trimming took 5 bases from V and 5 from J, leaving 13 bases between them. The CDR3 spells CASSTGNPNEQYF. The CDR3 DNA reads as TGTGCCAGCAGTACTGGAAACCCCAACGAGCAGTACTTC.

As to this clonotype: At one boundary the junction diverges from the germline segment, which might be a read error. The CDR3, as DNA: TGTAGTGCTAGGTTGGGGCTAGCGGGAGTTGAGCAGTACTTC. Protein sequence: CSARLGLAGVEQYF. This chain uses TRBV20-1 with TRBJ2-7; 10 bases agree with TRBD2. This CDR3 spans 14 amino acids. Germline lookup yields CDR1 DFQATT and CDR2 SNEGSKA (reference sequence).

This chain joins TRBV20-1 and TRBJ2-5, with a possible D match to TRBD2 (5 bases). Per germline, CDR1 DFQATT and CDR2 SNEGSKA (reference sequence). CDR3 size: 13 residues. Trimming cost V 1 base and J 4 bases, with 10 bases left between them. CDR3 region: CSARVLERETQYF. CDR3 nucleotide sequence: TGCAGTGCTAGAGTACTAGAGAGAGAGACCCAGTACTTC.

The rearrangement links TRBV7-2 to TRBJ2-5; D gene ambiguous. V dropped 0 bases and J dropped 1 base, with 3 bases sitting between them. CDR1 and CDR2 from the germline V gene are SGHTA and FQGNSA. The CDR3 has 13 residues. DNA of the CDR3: TGTGCCAGCAGCTTAGCGTCCCAAGAGACCCAGTACTTC. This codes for CASSLASQETQYF.

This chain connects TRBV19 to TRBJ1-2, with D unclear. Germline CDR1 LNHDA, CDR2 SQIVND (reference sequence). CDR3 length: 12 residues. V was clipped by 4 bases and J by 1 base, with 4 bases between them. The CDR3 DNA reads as TGTGCCAGTAGTACAAATAACTATGGCTACACCTTC. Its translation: CASSTNNYGYTF.

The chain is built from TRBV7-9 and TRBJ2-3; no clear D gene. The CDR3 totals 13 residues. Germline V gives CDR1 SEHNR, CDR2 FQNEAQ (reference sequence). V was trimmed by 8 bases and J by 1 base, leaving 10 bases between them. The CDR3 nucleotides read TGTGCCAGCTCTGGTAGTCGCACAGATACGCAGTATTTT. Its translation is CASSGSRTDTQYF.

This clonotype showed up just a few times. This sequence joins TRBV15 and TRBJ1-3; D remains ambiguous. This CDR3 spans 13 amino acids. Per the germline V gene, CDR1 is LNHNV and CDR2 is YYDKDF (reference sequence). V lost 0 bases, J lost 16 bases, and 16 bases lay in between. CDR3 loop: CATSRDLGSVVYF. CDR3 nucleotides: TGTGCCACCAGCAGAGATCTGGGTTCAGTTGTGTATTTT.

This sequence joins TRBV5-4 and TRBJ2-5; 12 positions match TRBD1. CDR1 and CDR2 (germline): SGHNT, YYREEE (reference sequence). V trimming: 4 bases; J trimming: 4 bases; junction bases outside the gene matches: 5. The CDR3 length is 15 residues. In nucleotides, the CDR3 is TGTGCCAGCAGCGCAGAGGGACAGGGGGCAGAGACCCAGTACTTC. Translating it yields CASSAEGQGAETQYF.

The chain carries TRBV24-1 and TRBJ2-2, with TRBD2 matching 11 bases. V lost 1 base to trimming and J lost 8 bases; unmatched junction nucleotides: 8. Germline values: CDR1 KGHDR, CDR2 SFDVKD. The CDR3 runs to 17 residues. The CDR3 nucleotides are TGTGCCACCAGTGATTTCCCACTAGCGGGAGTCCCGGGGGAGCTGTTTTTT. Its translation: CATSDFPLAGVPGELFF.

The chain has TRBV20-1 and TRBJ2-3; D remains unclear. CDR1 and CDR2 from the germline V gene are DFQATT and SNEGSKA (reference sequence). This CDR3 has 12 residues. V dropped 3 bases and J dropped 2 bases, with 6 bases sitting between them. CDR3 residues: CSASLITDTQYF. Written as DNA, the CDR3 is TGCAGTGCTAGCCTCATCACAGATACGCAGTATTTT.

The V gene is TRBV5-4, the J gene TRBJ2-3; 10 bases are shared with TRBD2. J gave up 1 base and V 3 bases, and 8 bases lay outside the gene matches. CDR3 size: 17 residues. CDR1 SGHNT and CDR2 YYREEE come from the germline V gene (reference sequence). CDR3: CASSSRLAGDGTDTQYF. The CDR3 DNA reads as TGTGCCAGCAGCTCCCGTCTAGCGGGAGACGGCACAGATACGCAGTATTTT.

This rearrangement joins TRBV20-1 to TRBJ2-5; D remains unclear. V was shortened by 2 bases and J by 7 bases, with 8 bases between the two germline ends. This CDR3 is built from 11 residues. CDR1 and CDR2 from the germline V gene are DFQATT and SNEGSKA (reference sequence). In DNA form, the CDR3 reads TGCAGTGCTAGACTAAGTGGGACCCAGTACTTC. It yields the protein CSARLSGTQYF.

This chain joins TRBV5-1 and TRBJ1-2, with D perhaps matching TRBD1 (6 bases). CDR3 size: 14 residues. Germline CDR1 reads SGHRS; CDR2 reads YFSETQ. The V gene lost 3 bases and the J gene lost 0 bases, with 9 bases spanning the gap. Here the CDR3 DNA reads TGCGCCAGCAGCTCTCAGGGGTCTAACTATGGCTACACCTTC. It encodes CASSSQGSNYGYTF.

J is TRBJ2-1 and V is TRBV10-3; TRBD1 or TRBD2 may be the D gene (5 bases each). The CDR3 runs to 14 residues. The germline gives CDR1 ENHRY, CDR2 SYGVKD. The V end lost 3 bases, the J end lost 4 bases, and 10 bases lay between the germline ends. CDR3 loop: CAISDPGRYNEQFF. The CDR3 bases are TGTGCCATCAGTGACCCGGGACGATACAATGAGCAGTTCTTC.

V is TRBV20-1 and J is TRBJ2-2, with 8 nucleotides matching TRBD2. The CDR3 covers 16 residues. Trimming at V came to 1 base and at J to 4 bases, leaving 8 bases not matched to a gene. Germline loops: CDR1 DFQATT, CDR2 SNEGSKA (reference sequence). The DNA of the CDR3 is TGCAGTGCTAGAGTAAGCGGGAGAAGCGGCACCGGGGAGCTGTTTTTT. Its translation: CSARVSGRSGTGELFF.

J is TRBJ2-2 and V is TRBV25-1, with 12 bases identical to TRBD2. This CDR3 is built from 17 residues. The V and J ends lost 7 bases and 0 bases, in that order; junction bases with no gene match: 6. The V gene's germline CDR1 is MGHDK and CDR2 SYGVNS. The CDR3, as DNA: TGTGCCAGCAACCGACTAGCGGGAGCCGCGAACACCGGGGAGCTGTTTTTT. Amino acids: CASNRLAGAANTGELFF.

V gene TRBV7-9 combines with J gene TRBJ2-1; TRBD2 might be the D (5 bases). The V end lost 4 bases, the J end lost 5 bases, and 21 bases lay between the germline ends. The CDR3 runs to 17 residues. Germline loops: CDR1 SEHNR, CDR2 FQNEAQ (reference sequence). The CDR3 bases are TGTGCCAGCAGCTATCGATCGCGAAACTCGGGGAACAATGAGCAGTTCTTC. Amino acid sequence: CASSYRSRNSGNNEQFF.